This is a list of T cell receptor beta chains from one sample in a study of blood T cells in healthy people across ages. TCRdb ran MiXCR on the 5' RACE reads and lists one entry per CDR3 protein. In the table there are 1.8 million or so distinct CDR3 sequences, 39% of which are singletons. Sequencing used blood. The receptors derive from a human donor in good health. The CDR3 runs from the conserved cysteine through the conserved F or W. The D gene is left open where the match is weak. Some rows have no size entry. The others give once, few or many, or a class for an expanded clone.

CDR3 | DNA | size | V | D | J
CASSLGGARIYQETQYF | TGTGCCAGCAGTTTAGGGGGGGCCCGAATCTACCAAGAGACCCAGTACTTC | few | TRBV12-3/TRBV12-4 | NA | TRBJ2-5
CASSAGSWTEAFF | TGTGCCAGCAGCGCAGGTAGTTGGACTGAAGCTTTCTTT | once | TRBV11-3 | NA | TRBJ1-1
CASSILSVGSYEQYF | TGTGCCAGCAGCATTCTGAGTGTCGGCTCCTACGAGCAGTACTTC | NA | TRBV7-9 | NA | TRBJ2-7
CASSFQGALEQYF | TGTGCCAGCAGCTTTCAGGGGGCTTTAGAGCAGTACTTC | NA | TRBV7-9 | TRBD1 | TRBJ2-7
CSVQTGTISYEQYF | TGCAGCGTACAAACCGGGACAATCTCCTACGAGCAGTACTTC | NA | TRBV29-1 | NA | TRBJ2-7
CSVGQLSTDTQYF | TGCAGCGTTGGCCAGCTTAGCACAGATACGCAGTATTTT | many | TRBV29-1 | NA | TRBJ2-3
CSVRDSGGISSYSEQFF | TGCAGCGTTCGGGATAGCGGGGGGATAAGCTCCTACAGTGAGCAGTTCTTC | NA | TRBV29-1 | TRBD2 | TRBJ2-1
CAEPTASSYEQYF | TGTGCCGAACCAACTGCGAGCTCCTACGAGCAGTACTTC | NA | TRBV6-4 | NA | TRBJ2-7
CASSLPTGGGGANVLTF | TGTGCCAGCAGCTTGCCTACAGGGGGCGGTGGGGCCAACGTCCTGACTTTC | NA | TRBV5-5 | TRBD1 | TRBJ2-6
CASSPFSGPSYEQYF | TGTGCCAGCTCTCCCTTCTCAGGGCCTTCCTACGAGCAGTACTTC | once | TRBV12-3/TRBV12-4 | NA | TRBJ2-7
CSATGVVFQPQHF | TGCAGTGCCACAGGGGTAGTTTTTCAGCCCCAGCATTTT | NA | TRBV20-1 | TRBD1 | TRBJ1-5
CASSQDSDRGRGGYTF | TGCGCCAGCAGCCAAGACTCAGACAGGGGGCGTGGTGGCTACACCTTC | NA | TRBV4-3 | TRBD1 | TRBJ1-2
CASSQDEGPNTEAFF | TGCGCCAGCAGCCAAGATGAGGGCCCAAACACTGAAGCTTTCTTT | NA | TRBV4-3 | NA | TRBJ1-1
CSARTVLSSYEQYF | TGCAGTGCTAGGACAGTTTTGAGCTCCTACGAGCAGTACTTC | NA | TRBV20-1 | NA | TRBJ2-7
CASSPGTGFHEQYF | TGTGCCAGCAGCCCCGGGACAGGGTTTCACGAGCAGTACTTC | NA | TRBV16 | TRBD1 | TRBJ2-7
CATSDSAGTRGGDTQYF | TGTGCCACCAGTGATTCTGCCGGGACTAGGGGAGGAGATACGCAGTATTTT | NA | TRBV24-1 | TRBD2 | TRBJ2-3